These 22 T cell receptor beta chains came from one sample sequenced in a study of T cell changes during pregnancy in multiple sclerosis. Assay: immunoSEQ multiplex PCR; the TCRdb copy retains only in-frame clones and omits some. The repertoire has 85,000 to 90,000 clones, approximately 95% of them found once; the top ten carry more than 1.5%. Sequenced here: peripheral blood, sampled after pregnancy. These receptors originate from a female donor in good health, enrolled as a control in a pregnancy study.

This rearrangement joins TRBV21-1 to TRBJ2-5; TRBD1 was called by the table and not checked on the DNA. TRBV21-1 is listed as a pseudogene. This CDR3 contains 16 residues. The CDR3 loop is CASSKVCGRPTETQYF. The CDR3 coding sequence is TGTGCCAGCAGCAAAGTTTGTGGGCGCCCAACGGAGACCCAGTACTTC.

V gene TRBV18 combines with J gene TRBJ2-3, with D perhaps matching TRBD1 (6 bases). V lost 3 bases and J lost 5, with 12 bases in between. Germline CDR1 KGHSH, CDR2 LQKENI. The CDR3 has 14 residues. The CDR3 loop reads CASSPPSRGDTQYF. The CDR3 DNA follows: TGTGCCAGCTCACCCCCTTCCAGGGGAGATACGCAGTATTTT.

V and J are TRBV4-2 and TRBJ2-5; 13 nucleotides agree with TRBD2. The CDR3 sequence is 17 residues long. The J segment lost 3 bases and the V segment lost 4 bases, leaving 8 bases of the junction unmatched. CDR1 and CDR2 from the germline V gene are LGHNA and YNFKEQ. The chain's CDR3 is CASSPWTSGSQEETQYF. Written as DNA, the CDR3 is TGTGCCAGCAGCCCCTGGACTAGCGGGAGTCAAGAAGAGACCCAGTACTTC.

This sequence joins TRBV5-1 and TRBJ2-3; maybe TRBD2 (6 bases). Germline CDR1 reads SGHRS; CDR2 reads YFSETQ. V was trimmed by 5 bases and J by 0 bases, leaving 13 bases between them. The CDR3 is made up of 15 amino acids. The CDR3, as DNA: TGCGCCAGCAGGTGGGAGGCCCTTAGCACAGATACGCAGTATTTT. Encoded protein: CASRWEALSTDTQYF.

This clone was seen a handful of times. The chain joins TRBV6-4 to TRBJ2-3; 12 nucleotides align to TRBD2. Germline CDR1 MRHNA, CDR2 SNTAGT. V was pared by 3 bases and J by 5 bases, with 3 bases of the junction left unmatched. The CDR3 is 15 amino acids. In DNA, the CDR3 is TGTGCCAGCAGTGAACTAGCGGGAGGAGGAGATACGCAGTATTTT. This translates into CASSELAGGGDTQYF.

V is TRBV15 and J is TRBJ2-7, with 7 bases fitting TRBD1. V shed 8 bases and J 2 bases; nucleotides not matched to a gene: 6. CDR3 length: 13 amino acids. In germline, CDR1 is LNHNV, CDR2 YYDKDF (reference sequence). In DNA, the CDR3 is TGTGCCACCTCGACAGGGAAACCCTACGAGCAGTACTTC. Residues: CATSTGKPYEQYF. Together with reference TRBV15 and TRBJ2-7, the CDR3 gives the full variable domain: DAMVIQNPRYQVTQFGKPVTLSCSQTLNHNVMYWYQQKSSQAPKLLFHYYDKDFNNEADTPDNFQSRRPNTSFCFLDIRSPGLGDTAMYLCATSTGKPYEQYFGPGTRLTVT.

The chain employs TRBV5-6 and TRBJ1-2; D is possibly TRBD1 (6 bases). Germline loops: CDR1 SGHDT, CDR2 YYEEEE. This CDR3 region has 14 residues. V lost 4 bases to trimming and J lost 7 bases, with 17 bases between them. In DNA, the CDR3 is TGTGCCAGCAGCCCGCGGCAGGGGAGTGGTGGCTACACCTTC. Protein product: CASSPRQGSGGYTF.

V usage is TRBV27 and J usage is TRBJ1-1, with D possibly being TRBD1 (5 bases). The CDR3 totals 15 residues. Germline CDR1 is MNHEY and CDR2 is SMNVEV (reference sequence). Trimming took 6 bases from V and 4 from J, leaving 18 bases between them. The CDR3 spells CASRGLGAGSTEAFF. CDR3 DNA sequence: TGTGCCAGCAGGGGCCTCGGGGCGGGGAGCACTGAAGCTTTCTTT.

CDR3 nucleotide sequence: TGTGCCAGCAGGGGTCCAAACACCGGGGAGCTGTTTTTT. Translated: CASRGPNTGELFF. The chain links TRBV19 to TRBJ2-2; the D gene is possibly TRBD1 (6 bases). Per the germline V gene, CDR1 is LNHDA and CDR2 is SQIVND (reference sequence). V lost 9 bases and J 2 bases, leaving 10 bases between the germline ends. The CDR3 spans 13 residues.

This clone was seen a single time. The chain couples TRBV5-1 to TRBJ1-1; no definite D call. V lost 0 bases, J lost 8 bases, and 11 bases lay in between. In germline, CDR1 is SGHRS, CDR2 YFSETQ. The CDR3 has 13 residues. The CDR3 DNA is TGCGCCAGCAGCTTGGTCTCGCTGCGGGAAGCTTTCTTT. The encoded protein is CASSLVSLREAFF.

The gene calls are TRBV11-2 and TRBJ2-1, with 12 bases fitting TRBD2. V lost 0 bases to trimming and J lost 4 bases; unmatched junction nucleotides: 7. Per germline, CDR1 SGHAT and CDR2 FQNNGV. CDR3 size: 18 residues. CDR3 sequence (DNA): TGTGCCAGCAGCTTAGATCGGTGGACTAGCGGGAAATACAATGAGCAGTTCTTC. Amino acids: CASSLDRWTSGKYNEQFF.

The chain couples TRBV6-1 to TRBJ2-2, with TRBD2 matching over 9 bases. Per germline, CDR1 MNHNS and CDR2 SASEGT. This CDR3 is built from 14 residues. After removal of 4 bases from V and 3 bases from J, the junction contained 0 bases not matched to a gene. CDR3 sequence reads: CASSVAGDTGELFF. DNA for the CDR3: TGTGCCAGCAGTGTAGCGGGAGACACCGGGGAGCTGTTTTTT.

This clone was detected a few times. CDR3 in amino acids: CASSQGTGANVLTF. The CDR3 DNA is TGTGCCAGCAGCCAGGGAACTGGGGCCAACGTCCTGACTTTC. The chain has TRBV27 and TRBJ2-6, with TRBD1 as a possible D gene (5 bases). From germline, CDR1 is MNHEY and CDR2 SMNVEV (reference sequence). Trimming stripped 6 bases from V and 2 bases from J, with 8 bases between. The CDR3 has 14 residues.

The V call is TRBV18, the J call TRBJ1-1; the D gene is possibly TRBD1 (5 bases). Trimming left V 6 bases short and J 0 bases short, with 20 bases between. This CDR3 comprises 17 residues. Germline V lookup: CDR1 KGHSH, CDR2 LQKENI. CDR3 coding DNA: TGTGCCAGCTCCATTGGGCAGTTATGGGGCTTGAACACTGAAGCTTTCTTT. Translated: CASSIGQLWGLNTEAFF.

This chain links TRBV6-6 with TRBJ1-3, with a possible D match to TRBD1 (5 bases). This CDR3 is 12 amino acids long. Germline CDR1 and CDR2: MNHNY and SVGAGI (reference sequence). V gave up 8 bases and J gave up 1 base, with 6 bases separating them. CDR3 DNA sequence: TGTGCCAGCGGGGCATCTGGAAACACCATATATTTT. Its protein is CASGASGNTIYF.

This rearrangement joins TRBV4-1 to TRBJ2-1, with D possibly TRBD1 on 7 matching bases. Trimming removed 1 base from V and 9 bases from J, with 16 bases in between. The CDR3 is 15 residues long. Per germline, CDR1 MGHRA and CDR2 YSYEKL. The CDR3 loop is CASSQVENRGGEQFF. Here the CDR3 DNA reads TGCGCCAGCAGCCAAGTGGAAAACAGGGGAGGTGAGCAGTTCTTC.

The V and J genes are TRBV27 and TRBJ2-7, with 7 nucleotides matching TRBD1. CDR3 length: 16 residues. CDR1 MNHEY and CDR2 SMNVEV come from the germline V gene (reference sequence). The V and J ends lost 6 bases and 5 bases, in that order; junction bases with no gene match: 16. The DNA of the CDR3 is TGTGCCAGCAGAAGTATTGACAGGGCCGCCGGAGACGAGCAGTACTTC. As protein: CASRSIDRAAGDEQYF.

This chain connects TRBV6-5 to TRBJ2-7, with D hard to call. This CDR3 is built from 11 residues. V was pared by 5 bases and J by 7 bases, with 9 bases between. Germline CDR1 is MNHEY and CDR2 is SVGAGI. The CDR3 coding sequence is TGTGCCAGCAGTACCCTACGGGAGCAGTACTTC. Its protein is CASSTLREQYF.

Only one count was recorded for this clone. The chain is built from TRBV2 and TRBJ2-2; 7 positions match TRBD2. The CDR3 extends over 14 amino acids. The V gene's germline CDR1 is SNHLY and CDR2 FYNNEI. After removal of 6 bases from V and 4 bases from J, the junction contained 5 bases not matched to a gene. The CDR3 DNA is TGTGCCAGCAGGATACTAGCGAGCACCGGGGAGCTGTTTTTT. Protein product: CASRILASTGELFF.

The chain has TRBV27 and TRBJ2-7; 9 bases line up with TRBD1. Per the germline V gene, CDR1 is MNHEY and CDR2 is SMNVEV (reference sequence). Losses at the gene ends were 5 bases for V and 3 bases for J; bases not matched to a gene: 8. This CDR3 is 15 amino acids long. The CDR3 bases are TGTGCCAGCAGTCCTCGGACAGGGGCCCTCTACGAGCAGTACTTC. Encoded protein: CASSPRTGALYEQYF.

This chain joins TRBV5-4 and TRBJ2-5; 10 positions match TRBD2. CDR3 length: 15 residues. Germline V gene sequence: CDR1 SGHNT, CDR2 YYREEE (reference sequence). Trimming at V came to 2 bases and at J to 5 bases, leaving 6 bases not matched to a gene. As DNA, the CDR3 is TGTGCCAGCAGCTTACGTCTAGCGGGAGATGAGACCCAGTACTTC. Amino acid sequence: CASSLRLAGDETQYF.

V gene TRBV19 combines with J gene TRBJ1-5; unclear D gene. The V end was cut by 11 bases, the J end by 0 bases, with 14 bases between. In germline, CDR1 is LNHDA, CDR2 SQIVND (reference sequence). CDR3 length: 14 residues. CDR3 DNA: TGTGCCCGGGTCAATGGAGGTAGCAATCAGCCCCAGCATTTT. It codes for CARVNGGSNQPQHF.